The present T cell receptor beta chain was sequenced within a study of CD8 T cells in Susac syndrome. An input of 0.5 to 1 ug of RNA was subjected to reverse transcription using random hexamers. An immunoSEQ multiplex PCR amplified TCR beta CDR3 over 54 Vbeta and 13 Jbeta. TCRdb redid the calling of the immunoSEQ multiplex PCR reads with MiXCR, one entry per CDR3 protein. The sample gives around 150,000 distinct CDR3 sequences, about 94% of which show up once; about 0.26% is in the top ten. In contrast to the negatively isolated CD8+ and CD4+ T cells, TEMRA cells were FACS-enriched. The V gene lost 5 bases and the J gene lost 2 bases, with 6 bases spanning the gap. Germline CDR1 reads SQVTM; CDR2 reads ANQGSEA. CDR3 length: 11 residues.

This sequence joins TRBV29-1 and TRBJ1-1; D gene uncertain. Sample: CD8+ T cells from PBMCs. The source is a human donor in good health. The CDR3 nucleotides read TGCAGCGTTTCCGAAAACACTGAAGCTTTCTTT. As protein: CSVSENTEAFF.